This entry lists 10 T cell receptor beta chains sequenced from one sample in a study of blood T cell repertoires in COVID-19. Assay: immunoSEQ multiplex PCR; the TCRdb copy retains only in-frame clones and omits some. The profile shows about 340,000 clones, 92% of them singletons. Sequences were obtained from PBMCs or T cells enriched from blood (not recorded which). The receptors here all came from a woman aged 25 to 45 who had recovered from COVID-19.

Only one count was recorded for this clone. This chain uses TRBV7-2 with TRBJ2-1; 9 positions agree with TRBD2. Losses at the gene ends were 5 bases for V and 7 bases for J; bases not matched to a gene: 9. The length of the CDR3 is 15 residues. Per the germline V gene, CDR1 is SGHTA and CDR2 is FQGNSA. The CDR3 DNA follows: TGTGCCAGCAGCCAGGGCGGGGGGGCTTCAAATGAGCAGTTCTTC. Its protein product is CASSQGGGASNEQFF.

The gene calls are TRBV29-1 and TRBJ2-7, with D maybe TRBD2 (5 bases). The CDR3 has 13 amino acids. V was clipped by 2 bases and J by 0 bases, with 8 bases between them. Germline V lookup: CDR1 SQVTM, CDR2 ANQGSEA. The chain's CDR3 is CSVEKTSSYEQYF. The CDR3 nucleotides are TGCAGCGTTGAAAAAACTAGCTCCTACGAGCAGTACTTC.

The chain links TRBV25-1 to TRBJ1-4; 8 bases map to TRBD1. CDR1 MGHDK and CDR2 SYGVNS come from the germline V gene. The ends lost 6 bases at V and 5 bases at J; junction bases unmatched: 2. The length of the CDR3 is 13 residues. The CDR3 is CASRDRGNEKLFF. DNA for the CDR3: TGTGCCAGCAGAGACAGGGGAAATGAAAAACTGTTTTTT.

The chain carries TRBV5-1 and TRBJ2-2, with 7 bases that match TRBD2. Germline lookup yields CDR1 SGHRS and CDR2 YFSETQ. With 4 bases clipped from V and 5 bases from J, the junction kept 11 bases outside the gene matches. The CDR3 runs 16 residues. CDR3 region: CASSPMSGIPTGELFF. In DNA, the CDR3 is TGCGCCAGCAGCCCGATGAGCGGGATTCCTACCGGGGAGCTGTTTTTT.

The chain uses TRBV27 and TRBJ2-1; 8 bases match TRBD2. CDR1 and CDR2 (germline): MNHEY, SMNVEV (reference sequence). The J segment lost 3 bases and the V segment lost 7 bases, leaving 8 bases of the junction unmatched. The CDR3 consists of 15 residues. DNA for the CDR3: TGTGCCAGCATTTCCCGGGGGGGGGTCTACAATGAGCAGTTCTTC. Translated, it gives CASISRGGVYNEQFF.

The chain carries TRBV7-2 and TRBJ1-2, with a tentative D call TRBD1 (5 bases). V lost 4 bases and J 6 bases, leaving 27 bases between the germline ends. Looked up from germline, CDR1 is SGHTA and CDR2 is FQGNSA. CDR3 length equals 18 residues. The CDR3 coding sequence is TGTGCCAGCAGCTCGAGGGATGAGGGGCGCCTACGGGGGGATGGCTACACCTTC. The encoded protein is CASSSRDEGRLRGDGYTF. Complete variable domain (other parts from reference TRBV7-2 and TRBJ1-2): GAGVSQSPSNKVTEKGKDVELRCDPISGHTALYWYRQSLGQGLEFLIYFQGNSAPDKSGLPSDRFSAERTGGSVSTLTIQRTQQEDSAVYLCASSSRDEGRLRGDGYTFGSGTRLTVV.

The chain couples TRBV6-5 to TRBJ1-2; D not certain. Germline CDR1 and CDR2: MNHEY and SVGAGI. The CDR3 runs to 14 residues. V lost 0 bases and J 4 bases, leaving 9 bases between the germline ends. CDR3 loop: CASSYSAPSYGYTF. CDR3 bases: TGTGCCAGCAGTTACTCGGCCCCTAGCTATGGCTACACCTTC.

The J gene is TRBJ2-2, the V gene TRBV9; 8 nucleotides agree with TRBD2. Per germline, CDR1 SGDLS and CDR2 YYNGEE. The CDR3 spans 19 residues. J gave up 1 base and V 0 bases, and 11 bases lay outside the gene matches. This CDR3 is CASSVGGSGMLLNTGELFF. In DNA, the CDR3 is TGTGCCAGCAGCGTAGGAGGTAGCGGGATGCTTTTGAACACCGGGGAGCTGTTTTTT.

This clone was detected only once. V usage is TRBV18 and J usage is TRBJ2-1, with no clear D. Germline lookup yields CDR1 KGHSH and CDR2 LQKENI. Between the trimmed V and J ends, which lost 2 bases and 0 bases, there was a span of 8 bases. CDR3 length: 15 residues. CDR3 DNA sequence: TGTGCCAGCTCACCAGGGCCAAGCTCCTACAATGAGCAGTTCTTC. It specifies CASSPGPSSYNEQFF.

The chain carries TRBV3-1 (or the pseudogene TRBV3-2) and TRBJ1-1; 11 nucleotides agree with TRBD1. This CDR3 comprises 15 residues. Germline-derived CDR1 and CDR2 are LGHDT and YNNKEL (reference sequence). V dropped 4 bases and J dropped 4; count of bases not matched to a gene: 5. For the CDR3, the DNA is TGTGCCAGCAGCCCAGGACAGGGGGCGGGCACTGAAGCTTTCTTT. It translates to CASSPGQGAGTEAFF.